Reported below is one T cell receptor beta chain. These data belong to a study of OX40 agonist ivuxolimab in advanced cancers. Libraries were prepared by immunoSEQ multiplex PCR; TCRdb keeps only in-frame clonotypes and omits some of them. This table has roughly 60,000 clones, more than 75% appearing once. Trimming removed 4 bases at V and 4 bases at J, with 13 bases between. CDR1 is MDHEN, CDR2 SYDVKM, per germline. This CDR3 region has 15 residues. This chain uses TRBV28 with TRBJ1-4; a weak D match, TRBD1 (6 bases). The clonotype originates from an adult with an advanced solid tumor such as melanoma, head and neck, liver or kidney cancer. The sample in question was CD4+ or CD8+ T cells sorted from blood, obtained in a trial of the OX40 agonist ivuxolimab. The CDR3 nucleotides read TGTGCCAGCAGTTCCCAAACAGGGTTTAATGAAAAACTGTTTTTT. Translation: CASSSQTGFNEKLFF.